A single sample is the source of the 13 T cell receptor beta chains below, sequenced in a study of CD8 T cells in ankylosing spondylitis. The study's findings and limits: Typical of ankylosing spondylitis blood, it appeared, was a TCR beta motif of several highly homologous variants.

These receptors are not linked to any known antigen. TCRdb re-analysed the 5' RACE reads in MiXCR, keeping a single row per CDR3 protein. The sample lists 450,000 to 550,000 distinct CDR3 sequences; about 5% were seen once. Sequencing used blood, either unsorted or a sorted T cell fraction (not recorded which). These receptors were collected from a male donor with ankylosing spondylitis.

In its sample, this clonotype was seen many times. This CDR3 is CSASEVSTEAFF. The DNA for the CDR3 is TGCAGTGCTAGTGAGGTTAGCACTGAAGCTTTCTTT. V and J are TRBV20-1 and TRBJ1-1; D gene unclear. Deletions cut 3 bases from V and 4 bases from J, with 9 bases between. CDR3 length: 12 residues. Germline V gene lookup returns CDR1 DFQATT and CDR2 SNEGSKA (reference sequence).

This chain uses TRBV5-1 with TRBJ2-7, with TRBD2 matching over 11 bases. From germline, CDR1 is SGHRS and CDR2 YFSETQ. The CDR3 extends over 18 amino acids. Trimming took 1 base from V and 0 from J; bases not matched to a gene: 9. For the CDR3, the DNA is TGCGCCAGCAGCTTGACTAGCGGGAGATCCCTCGGCTCCTACGAGCAGTACTTC. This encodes CASSLTSGRSLGSYEQYF.

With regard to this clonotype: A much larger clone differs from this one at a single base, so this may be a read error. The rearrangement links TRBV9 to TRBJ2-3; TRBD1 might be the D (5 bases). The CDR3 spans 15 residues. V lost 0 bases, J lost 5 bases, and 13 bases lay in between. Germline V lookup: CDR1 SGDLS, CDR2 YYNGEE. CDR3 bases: TGTGCCAGCAGCGTAGGGGGCAGCCTCATAGATACGCAGTATTTT. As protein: CASSVGGSLIDTQYF. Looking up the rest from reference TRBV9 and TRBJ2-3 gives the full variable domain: DSGVTQTPKHLITATGQRVTLRCSPRSGDLSVYWYQQSLDQGLQFLIQYYNGEERAKGNILERFSAQQFPDLHSELNLSSLELGDSALYFCASSVGGSLIDTQYFGPGTRLTVL.

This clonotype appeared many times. The CDR3 DNA is TGCAGTGCTAGAGAGGGGTTAACTCGGGAGTACTTC. Its protein is CSAREGLTREYF. V gene TRBV20-1 combines with J gene TRBJ2-7, with unresolved D. Trimming stripped 0 bases from V and 11 bases from J, with 14 bases between. The CDR3 is 12 residues long. Germline CDR1 is DFQATT and CDR2 is SNEGSKA (reference sequence).

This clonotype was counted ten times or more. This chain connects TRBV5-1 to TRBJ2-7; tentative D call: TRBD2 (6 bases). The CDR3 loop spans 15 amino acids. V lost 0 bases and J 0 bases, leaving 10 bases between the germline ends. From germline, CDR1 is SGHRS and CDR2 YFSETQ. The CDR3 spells CASSLGGMVSYEQYF. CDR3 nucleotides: TGCGCCAGCAGCTTGGGCGGGATGGTCTCCTACGAGCAGTACTTC.

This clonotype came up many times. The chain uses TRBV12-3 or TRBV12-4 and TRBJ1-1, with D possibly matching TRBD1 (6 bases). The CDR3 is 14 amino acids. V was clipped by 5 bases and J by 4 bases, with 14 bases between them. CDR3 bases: TGTGCCAGCAGTCTACAGGGTTGGGGCACTGAAGCTTTCTTT. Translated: CASSLQGWGTEAFF.

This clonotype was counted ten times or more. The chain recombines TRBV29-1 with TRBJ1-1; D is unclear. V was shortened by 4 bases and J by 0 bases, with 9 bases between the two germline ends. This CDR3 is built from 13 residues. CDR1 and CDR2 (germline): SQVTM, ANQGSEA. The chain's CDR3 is CSVGRRLNTEAFF. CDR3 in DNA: TGCAGCGTTGGGAGGCGTTTGAACACTGAAGCTTTCTTT.

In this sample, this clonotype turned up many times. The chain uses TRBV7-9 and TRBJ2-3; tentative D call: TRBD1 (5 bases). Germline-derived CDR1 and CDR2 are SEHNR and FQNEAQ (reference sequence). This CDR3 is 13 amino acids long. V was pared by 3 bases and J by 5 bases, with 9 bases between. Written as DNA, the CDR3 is TGTGCCAGCAGCTTGAGACAGCAAGATACGCAGTATTTT. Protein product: CASSLRQQDTQYF.

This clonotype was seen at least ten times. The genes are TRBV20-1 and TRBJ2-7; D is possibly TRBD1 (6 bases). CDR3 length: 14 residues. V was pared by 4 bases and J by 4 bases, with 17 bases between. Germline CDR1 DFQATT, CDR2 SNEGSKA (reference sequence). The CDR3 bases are TGCAGTGCTAAAGTATGGACAGAACCTTACGAGCAGTACTTC. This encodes CSAKVWTEPYEQYF.

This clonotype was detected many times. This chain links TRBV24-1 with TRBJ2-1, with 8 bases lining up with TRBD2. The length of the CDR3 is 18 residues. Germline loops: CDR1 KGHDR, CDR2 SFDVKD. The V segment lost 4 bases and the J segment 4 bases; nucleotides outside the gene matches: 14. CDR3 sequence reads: CATSDNLQTSESYNEQFF. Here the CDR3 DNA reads TGTGCCACCAGTGACAACCTACAGACTAGCGAGTCATACAATGAGCAGTTCTTC.

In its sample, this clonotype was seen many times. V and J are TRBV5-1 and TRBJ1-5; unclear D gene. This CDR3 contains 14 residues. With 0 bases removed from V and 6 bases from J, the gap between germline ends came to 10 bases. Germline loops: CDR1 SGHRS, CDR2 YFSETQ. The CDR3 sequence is CASSLGNGGQPQHF. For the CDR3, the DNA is TGCGCCAGCAGCTTGGGGAATGGAGGTCAGCCCCAGCATTTT.

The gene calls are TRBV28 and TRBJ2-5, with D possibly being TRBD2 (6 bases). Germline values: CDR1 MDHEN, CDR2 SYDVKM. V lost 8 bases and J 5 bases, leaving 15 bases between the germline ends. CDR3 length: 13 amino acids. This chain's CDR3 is CASGSGTLETQYF. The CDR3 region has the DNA TGTGCCAGCGGCTCCGGGACTCTTGAGACCCAGTACTTC.

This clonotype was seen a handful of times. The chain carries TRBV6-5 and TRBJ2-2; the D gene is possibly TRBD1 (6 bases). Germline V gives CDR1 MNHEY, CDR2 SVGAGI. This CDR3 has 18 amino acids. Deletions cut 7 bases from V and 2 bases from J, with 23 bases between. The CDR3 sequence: CASTWRGGRGYNTGELFF. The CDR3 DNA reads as TGTGCCAGCACTTGGAGAGGGGGTCGCGGGTACAACACCGGGGAGCTGTTTTTT.